This TCR beta chain was profiled in a study of beta chain features in type 1 diabetes. Study findings and constraints: Moderate but significant shortening of TCRB CDR3s was recorded in all four CD4+ subsets from Type 1 diabetes patients.

This clone was observed a few times. Its antigen remains unknown. This specimen includes other DNA sequences encoding the same CDR3. The V end was cut by 0 bases, the J end by 0 bases, with 5 bases between. Germline assignment: CDR1 SGHRS and CDR2 YFSETQ. The CDR3 has 14 amino acids. Expressed TCRB transcripts got sequenced, as all isolated RNA was reverse transcribed. Here immunoSEQ multiplex PCR was the method, and the copy in TCRdb shows in-frame clones only, minus some. In the table there are more than 250,000 clones, 24% of which are singletons. This receptor was identified in a woman aged 25 to 39 with type 1 diabetes. The rearrangement joins TRBV5-1 to TRBJ2-3; no clear D gene. Sequencing input: naive CD4+ T cells from blood. The CDR3 nucleotides are TGCGCCAGCAGCTTGGGGCAGAGCACAGATACGCAGTATTTT. Encoded protein: CASSLGQSTDTQYF.